This entry concerns a single T cell receptor (beta chain). Per the study methods: Estimation of nucleated cell counts relied on the amplification of reference gene primers. Measured with immunoSEQ multiplex PCR; TCRdb has only the in-frame clones, and not every one. V and J calls and clone size follow that table, whereas D and trimming were derived from the DNA. The sample carries around 50,000 clones, roughly 85% recorded once. This specimen comes from a study of blood T cell repertoires in COVID-19. Whole-study context: The study drew acute and convalescent COVID-19 samples from the United States, Italy and Spain.

V dropped 3 bases and J dropped 0 bases, with 15 bases sitting between them. The germline gives CDR1 GTSNPN, CDR2 SVGIG (reference sequence). The length of the CDR3 is 16 residues. The rearrangement links TRBV30 to TRBJ1-3; D possibly corresponds to TRBD1 (6 bases). The receptor's source is a human donor in a cohort sampled during active COVID-19. Material: peripheral blood. The CDR3 region is CAWRPTGGLSGNTIYF. The CDR3 DNA reads as TGTGCCTGGAGACCGACAGGCGGGCTCTCTGGAAACACCATATATTTT.